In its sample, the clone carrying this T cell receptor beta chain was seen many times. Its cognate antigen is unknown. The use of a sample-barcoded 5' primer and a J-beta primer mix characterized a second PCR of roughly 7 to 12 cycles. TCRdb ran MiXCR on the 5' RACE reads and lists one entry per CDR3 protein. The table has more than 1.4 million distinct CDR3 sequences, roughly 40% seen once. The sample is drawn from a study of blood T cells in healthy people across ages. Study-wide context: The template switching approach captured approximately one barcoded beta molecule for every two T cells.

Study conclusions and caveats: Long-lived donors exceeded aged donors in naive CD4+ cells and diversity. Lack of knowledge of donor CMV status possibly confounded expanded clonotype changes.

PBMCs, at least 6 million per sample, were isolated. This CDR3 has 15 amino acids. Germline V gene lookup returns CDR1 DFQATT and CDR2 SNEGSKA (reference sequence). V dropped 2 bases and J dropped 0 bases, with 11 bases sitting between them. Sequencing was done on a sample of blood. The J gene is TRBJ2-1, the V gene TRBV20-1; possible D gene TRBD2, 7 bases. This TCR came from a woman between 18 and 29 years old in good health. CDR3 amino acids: CSARRGGSSYNEQFF. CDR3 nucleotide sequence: TGCAGTGCTAGAAGGGGGGGGAGCTCCTACAATGAGCAGTTCTTC.